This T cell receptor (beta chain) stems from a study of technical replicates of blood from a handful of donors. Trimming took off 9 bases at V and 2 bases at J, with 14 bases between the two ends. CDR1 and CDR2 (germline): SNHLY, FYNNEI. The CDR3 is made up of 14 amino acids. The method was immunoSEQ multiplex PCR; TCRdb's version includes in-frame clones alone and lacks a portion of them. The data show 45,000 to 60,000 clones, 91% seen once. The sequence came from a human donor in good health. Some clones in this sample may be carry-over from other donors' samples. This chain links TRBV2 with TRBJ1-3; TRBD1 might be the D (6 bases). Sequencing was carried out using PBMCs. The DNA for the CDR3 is TGTGCCAGTACCCCAACAGGGACTGGAAACACCATATATTTT. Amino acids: CASTPTGTGNTIYF.